The 24 T cell receptor beta chains listed next were all sequenced from one sample in a study of Graves' ophthalmopathy and Graves' hyperthyroidism. Beta-chain TCR CDR3 regions were amplified from RNA transcripts. The workflow started with a first-round RT-PCR run with HTBI primers and then moved on to a second-round multiplex PCR. TCRdb independently ran MiXCR on the multiplex PCR reads; one entry per CDR3 protein. The data contain some 240,000 distinct CDR3 sequences, approximately 42% of them singletons. Sequencing was performed on peripheral blood. Receptor source: an adult man with Graves' ophthalmopathy.

This clonotype was seen a handful of times. The chain's CDR3 is CASNNRQIQETQYF. The CDR3, as DNA: TGTGCCAGCAACAACAGACAGATTCAAGAGACCCAGTACTTC. V is TRBV13 and J is TRBJ2-5; tentatively, D is TRBD1 (5 bases). This CDR3 has 14 residues. Germline V gene lookup returns CDR1 PRHDT and CDR2 FYEKMQ (reference sequence). The V gene lost 7 bases and the J gene lost 2 bases, with 14 bases spanning the gap. The full variable domain, its missing parts supplied by reference TRBV13 and TRBJ2-5, is AAGVIQSPRHLIKEKRETATLKCYPIPRHDTVYWYQQGPGQDPQFLISFYEKMQSDKGSIPDRFSAQQFSDYHSELNMSSLELGDSALYFCASNNRQIQETQYFGPGTRLLVL.

A note on this clonotype: This clone may be a read error of a much larger clone one base away. The CDR3 DNA follows: TGTGCCAGCAGCCCACGGGACAGAATGACGATCGGGGAGCTGTTTTTT. Amino acid sequence: CASSPRDRMTIGELFF. V usage is TRBV9 and J usage is TRBJ2-2; 7 nucleotides line up with TRBD1. This CDR3 is 16 amino acids long. Per germline, CDR1 SGDLS and CDR2 YYNGEE. V was pared by 4 bases and J by 7 bases, with 13 bases of the junction left unmatched. The entire variable domain, with the rest obtained from reference TRBV9 and TRBJ2-2, is as follows: DSGVTQTPKHLITATGQRVTLRCSPRSGDLSVYWYQQSLDQGLQFLIQYYNGEERAKGNILERFSAQQFPDLHSELNLSSLELGDSALYFCASSPRDRMTIGELFFGEGSRLTVL.

V is TRBV2 and J is TRBJ1-5; TRBD1 matches at 8 bases. The V gene end was trimmed by 4 bases and the J gene end by 4 bases; junction bases not matched to a gene: 12. The length of the CDR3 is 17 residues. CDR1 SNHLY and CDR2 FYNNEI come from the germline V gene. Written as DNA, the CDR3 is TGTGCCAGCAGTGGTGGGGCCGAGACAGGGGATAATCAGCCCCAGCATTTT. This gives the protein CASSGGAETGDNQPQHF.

This clonotype has just one count. The CDR3, as DNA: TGCGCCAGCAGACAGACGACAGGGGGCAATGAAAAACTGTTTTTT. Translation gives CASRQTTGGNEKLFF. V usage is TRBV5-1 and J usage is TRBJ1-4, with TRBD1 matching over 10 bases. The CDR3 is 15 residues long. V shed 5 bases, J shed 5 bases, and the junction held 6 bases outside the gene matches. Germline assignment: CDR1 SGHRS and CDR2 YFSETQ.

This clonotype was counted between two and nine times. The V gene is TRBV13, the J gene TRBJ2-2, with D hard to call. The germline V gene has CDR1 PRHDT and CDR2 FYEKMQ (reference sequence). The CDR3 runs 13 residues. The V gene lost 1 base and the J gene lost 6 bases, with 6 bases spanning the gap. The CDR3 region has the DNA TGTGCCAGCAGCTTAGTTCTAGCCGGGGAGCTGTTTTTT. As protein: CASSLVLAGELFF.

This clonotype was counted at least ten times. The gene calls are TRBV7-9 and TRBJ1-2, with 7 bases that match TRBD1. Trimming took 1 base from V and 8 from J; bases not matched to a gene: 4. Germline V gene sequence: CDR1 SEHNR, CDR2 FQNEAQ (reference sequence). The CDR3 totals 13 residues. CDR3 in DNA: TGTGCCAGCAGCTTAGGACAGGGTGGCGGCTACACCTTC. Residues: CASSLGQGGGYTF.

This chain links TRBV7-2 with TRBJ1-1; D unclear. The germline CDR1 and CDR2 sequences are SGHTA and FQGNSA. The V and J ends lost 3 bases and 10 bases respectively, with 12 bases between them. There are 12 residues in the CDR3. Written as DNA, the CDR3 is TGTGCCAGCAGCTTTAGACCCGTCGGAGCTTTCTTT. Encoded protein: CASSFRPVGAFF.

This clonotype has only one observation. This chain joins TRBV5-4 and TRBJ1-2; weak D call: TRBD1 (6 bases). Germline lookup yields CDR1 SGHNT and CDR2 YYREEE (reference sequence). This CDR3 is 14 amino acids long. Deletions cut 4 bases from V and 8 bases from J, with 18 bases between. In DNA form, the CDR3 reads TGTGCCAGCAGCCACCCACAGGGACTTAAGGGCTACACCTTC. This gives the protein CASSHPQGLKGYTF.

This clonotype occurred a few times. The rearrangement links TRBV2 to TRBJ1-4; perhaps TRBD1 as D (6 bases). From germline, CDR1 is SNHLY and CDR2 FYNNEI. V lost 5 bases to trimming and J lost 7 bases, with 20 bases between them. This CDR3 is built from 16 residues. Written as DNA, the CDR3 is TGTGCCAGCAGTTTTGCCTTACAGGGATATGGTGAAAAACTGTTTTTT. It yields the protein CASSFALQGYGEKLFF. Full variable domain (missing parts from reference TRBV2 and TRBJ1-4): EPEVTQTPSHQVTQMGQEVILRCVPISNHLYFYWYRQILGQKVEFLVSFYNNEISEKSEIFDDQFSVERPDGSNFTLKIRSTKLEDSAMYFCASSFALQGYGEKLFFGSGTQLSVL.

This clonotype was recorded at least ten times. The chain recombines TRBV10-3 with TRBJ1-1; D remains ambiguous. The germline CDR1 and CDR2 sequences are ENHRY and SYGVKD. The CDR3 runs 14 residues. The ends were cut back, 7 bases at V and 4 bases at J, with 16 bases in the middle. The chain's CDR3 is CAITLDDRGTEAFF. The CDR3 DNA sequence: TGTGCCATCACCCTGGACGACCGAGGCACTGAAGCTTTCTTT.

The rearrangement uses TRBV12-3 or TRBV12-4 and TRBJ2-1; D is possibly TRBD2 (5 bases). CDR3 length: 13 amino acids. The V end lost 3 bases, the J end lost 5 bases, and 8 bases lay between the germline ends. The CDR3, as DNA: TGTGCCAGCAGTTTTGCGGGCGACAATGAGCAGTTCTTC. This encodes CASSFAGDNEQFF.

This chain links TRBV9 with TRBJ2-2; the match to TRBD2 covers 7 bases. This CDR3 has 18 residues. With V trimmed by 4 bases and J by 0 bases, 12 bases remained unmatched. Germline V gene data show CDR1 as SGDLS and CDR2 as YYNGEE. The CDR3 sequence is CASSLRVWEGSNTGELFF. CDR3 bases: TGTGCCAGCAGCTTAAGGGTATGGGAGGGGTCGAACACCGGGGAGCTGTTTTTT.

The chain joins TRBV6-6 to TRBJ1-1, with 7 bases aligning to TRBD1. The trim removed 6 bases at V and 10 bases at J, leaving 5 bases unmatched. Looked up from germline, CDR1 is MNHNY and CDR2 is SVGAGI (reference sequence). CDR3 length: 11 residues. CDR3 DNA sequence: TGTGCCAGCAGCCCCGGACAGGTAGCTTTCTTT. Translation: CASSPGQVAFF.

This rearrangement joins TRBV28 to TRBJ2-5; TRBD2 matches at 9 bases. Germline lookup yields CDR1 MDHEN and CDR2 SYDVKM. V gave up 2 bases and J gave up 9 bases; unmatched junction bases: 13. This CDR3 is 16 amino acids long. The CDR3 bases are TGTGCCAGCAGTTTACTCGGGGTAGCGGGAGACGAGGCCCAGTACTTC. Residues: CASSLLGVAGDEAQYF. Full variable domain (remainder filled in from reference TRBV28 and TRBJ2-5): DVKVTQSSRYLVKRTGEKVFLECVQDMDHENMFWYRQDPGLGLRLIYFSYDVKMKEKGDIPEGYSVSREKKERFSLILESASTNQTSMYLCASSLLGVAGDEAQYFGPGTRLLVL.

The V call is TRBV19, the J call TRBJ2-5, with TRBD1 as a possible D gene (6 bases). This CDR3 has 12 residues. V was clipped by 10 bases and J by 5 bases, with 14 bases between them. Germline values: CDR1 LNHDA, CDR2 SQIVND (reference sequence). The CDR3 DNA sequence: TGTGCCACCGAAGATAGGGGGGAGACCCAGTACTTC. Translated: CATEDRGETQYF.

This chain joins TRBV20-1 and TRBJ1-1; D ambiguous. V was trimmed by 6 bases and J by 7 bases, leaving 18 bases between them. The CDR3 covers 13 residues. CDR1 is DFQATT and CDR2 is SNEGSKA in the germline V gene (reference sequence). In DNA, the CDR3 is TGCAGTGCCACGGTCCGACGGCAGAGTGAAGCTTTCTTT. Protein: CSATVRRQSEAFF.

The sample holds a few counts of this clonotype. The genes are TRBV20-1 and TRBJ1-5; 9 bases align to TRBD1. The CDR3 consists of 15 residues. J gave up 4 bases and V 6 bases, and 10 bases lay outside the gene matches. Per the germline V gene, CDR1 is DFQATT and CDR2 is SNEGSKA (reference sequence). CDR3 region: CSAWGQGSGNQPQHF. Written as DNA, the CDR3 is TGCAGTGCCTGGGGACAGGGAAGTGGAAATCAGCCCCAGCATTTT.

This clonotype was observed at least ten times. CDR3 loop: CSATGQGQPQHF. In DNA form, the CDR3 reads TGCAGCGCGACAGGGCAAGGTCAGCCCCAGCATTTT. V usage is TRBV29-1 and J usage is TRBJ1-5, with 7 nucleotides matching TRBD1. Trimming took 7 bases from V and 6 from J; bases not matched to a gene: 6. This CDR3 has 12 residues. Per the germline V gene, CDR1 is SQVTM and CDR2 is ANQGSEA.

The rearrangement links TRBV9 to TRBJ2-7; 8 nucleotides align to TRBD1. The V segment lost 7 bases and the J segment 6 bases; nucleotides outside the gene matches: 9. This CDR3 region has 13 residues. Germline V gene sequence: CDR1 SGDLS, CDR2 YYNGEE. The CDR3 sequence: CASGDRHPGEQYF. The CDR3 DNA reads as TGTGCCAGCGGGGACAGGCACCCGGGCGAGCAGTACTTC.

A note on this clonotype: Possible read error: a much larger clone is one base away. The rearrangement links TRBV7-2 to TRBJ2-5; tentatively, D is TRBD1 (5 bases). This CDR3 region has 12 residues. Germline CDR1 reads SGHTA; CDR2 reads FQGNSA. The CDR3, as DNA: TGTGCCAGCAGCTCCGGACAAGAGGCCCAGTACTTC. It yields the protein CASSSGQEAQYF.

This clonotype was seen a single time. One junction end does not reproduce the germline sequence, and a read error may be involved. This chain uses TRBV5-1 with TRBJ2-7, with a tentative D call TRBD2 (5 bases). Germline V gene sequence: CDR1 SGHRS, CDR2 YFSETQ. This CDR3 comprises 16 residues. The CDR3, as DNA: TGCGCCAGCAGCGAGGGTGGAATCAGTGTCTCCTACGGGCAGTACTTC. Translation gives CASSEGGISVSYGQYF.

On this clonotype itself: A read error may produce the germline difference seen at one junction end. The chain is built from TRBV9 and TRBJ2-7; D is possibly TRBD1 (6 bases). The CDR3 is made up of 14 amino acids. Germline V gene lookup returns CDR1 SGDLS and CDR2 YYNGEE. In DNA form, the CDR3 reads TGTGCCAGCAGCCATATTGGACAGTCCTGCGAGCAGTACTTC. Residues: CASSHIGQSCEQYF.

With regard to this clonotype: With a much larger clone just one base away, this may be a read error. The genes are TRBV7-9 and TRBJ2-6; D is perhaps TRBD1 (6 bases). The length of the CDR3 is 16 residues. The V gene's germline CDR1 is SEHNR and CDR2 FQNEAQ (reference sequence). V lost 1 base, J lost 6 bases, and 13 bases lay in between. CDR3 sequence reads: CASSLVGGPVANVLTF. The CDR3 nucleotides read TGTGCCAGCAGCTTAGTAGGGGGACCTGTGGCCAACGTCCTGACTTTC.

For this clonotype: This clone may be a read error of a much larger clone one base away. V usage is TRBV29-1 and J usage is TRBJ1-5; D possibly corresponds to TRBD1 (6 bases). Germline CDR1 and CDR2: SQVTM and ANQGSEA. The CDR3 is made up of 14 amino acids. V dropped 3 bases and J dropped 3 bases, with 12 bases sitting between them. The CDR3 sequence is CSVEGRGPNQPQHF. The DNA of the CDR3 is TGCAGCGTTGAGGGCAGGGGTCCCAATCAGCCCCAGCATTTT. The full variable domain, with the rest looked up from reference TRBV29-1 and TRBJ1-5, is SAVISQKPSRDICQRGTSLTIQCQVDSQVTMMFWYRQQPGQSLTLIATANQGSEATYESGFVIDKFPISRPNLTFSTLTVSNMSPEDSSIYLCSVEGRGPNQPQHFGDGTRLSIL.